A selection of T cell receptor beta chains follows, all from one sample in a study of T-cell reconstitution after alpha-beta-depleted transplantation in children. In TCRdb, the PCR reads were re-called with MiXCR into one record per CDR3 protein. The table records about 210,000 distinct CDR3 sequences, approximately 19% of them present only once. Material: PBMCs, mostly from graft donor cells, obtained 360 days after TCRalphabeta/CD19-depleted stem cell transplant. The receptors originated from a male patient under 10 years old who had a stem cell transplant for acute lymphoblastic leukemia, so the T cells may come from the graft donor. The CDR3 runs from the conserved cysteine through the conserved F or W. The D gene is left open where the match is weak. Clone size is stated in some rows and not others, as once, few, many or a class when expanded.

TRBV27	TRBJ1-1	15	.	few	TGTGCCAGCAGCCGTGGAGGTGGGGGTAACACTGAAGCTTTCTTT	CASSRGGGGNTEAFF
TRBV29-1	TRBJ2-2	13	TRBD2	.	TGCAGCGTTGAGCGGGAGGTTGCCGGGGAGCTGTTTTTT	CSVEREVAGELFF
TRBV29-1	TRBJ2-7	16	TRBD1	few	TGCAGCGTCCGGTCCCTGAGGGGACAGGGGTCCAACGAGCAGTACTTC	CSVRSLRGQGSNEQYF
TRBV11-1	TRBJ1-2	20	.	few	TGTGCCAGCAGCTTAGCGCGCGGGGGAGAACAGAAACCACCTAACTATGGCTACACCTTC	CASSLARGGEQKPPNYGYTF
TRBV18	TRBJ2-7	16	TRBD1	.	TGTGCCAGCTCACCCCCAGGGTTGACAGGGCGGTACGAGCAGTACTTC	CASSPPGLTGRYEQYF
TRBV9	TRBJ1-4	14	TRBD1	.	TGTGCCAGCAGCAAGACGACAGGGAATGAAAAACTGTTTTTT	CASSKTTGNEKLFF
TRBV6-5	TRBJ2-5	15	TRBD1	.	TGTGCCAGCAGTTACTATATGACAGGGCAGGAGACCCAGTACTTC	CASSYYMTGQETQYF
TRBV12-3/TRBV12-4	TRBJ1-1	15	TRBD1	few	TGTGCCAGCAGTCCCCTACAGGGGCCCTACACTGAAGCTTTCTTT	CASSPLQGPYTEAFF
TRBV4-2	TRBJ2-7	19	.	.	TGTGCCAGCAGCCAAGCGTCCGAATACAAATCCGTCGGGGGCTCCGAGCAGTACTTC	CASSQASEYKSVGGSEQYF
TRBV4-3	TRBJ2-5	16	TRBD1	.	TGCGCCAGCAGCCGAACGGGACAGCTGTACCAAGAGACCCAGTACTTC	CASSRTGQLYQETQYF
TRBV12-3/TRBV12-4	TRBJ2-5	13	.	.	TGTGCCAGCAGACCACAGTTTCAAGAGACCCAGTACTTC	CASRPQFQETQYF
TRBV6-5	TRBJ2-1	13	.	.	TGTGCCAGCAGTTCCTTGACAGTGCGTGAGCAGTTCTTC	CASSSLTVREQFF
TRBV7-2	TRBJ1-2	12	.	few	TGTGCCAGCAGCCCGCCGGGTTTAGGCTACACCTTC	CASSPPGLGYTF
TRBV12-3/TRBV12-4	TRBJ1-2	13	.	many	TGTGCCAGCAGTTTGCAGTTCCTTTATGGCTACACCTTC	CASSLQFLYGYTF
TRBV5-6	TRBJ1-2	15	TRBD1	.	TGTGCCAGCAGCTTGGTGTCGACAGGGCACTATGGCTACACCTTC	CASSLVSTGHYGYTF
TRBV5-1	TRBJ1-6	17	TRBD1	.	TGCGCCAGCAGCTTAGGTGCAGGGGGAAAAAATAATTCACCCCTCCACTTT	CASSLGAGGKNNSPLHF
TRBV5-1	TRBJ1-3	15	.	.	TGCGCCAGCCCCTCCGTACTGCTGACTGGAAACACCATATATTTT	CASPSVLLTGNTIYF
TRBV5-1	TRBJ2-4	15	TRBD1	few	TGCGCCAGCAGCTTGGGAGGGACAGGCCGAGACATTCAGTACTTC	CASSLGGTGRDIQYF
TRBV5-6	TRBJ1-1	15	.	.	TGTGCCAGCAGCGTTTCAGGGTTCATAAACACTGAAGCTTTCTTT	CASSVSGFINTEAFF
TRBV20-1	TRBJ1-2	14	.	.	TGCAGTGCTAGAGTCTTAGACGCTTGGTCTGGCTACACCTTC	CSARVLDAWSGYTF
TRBV10-3	TRBJ2-7	14	.	few	TGTGCCATCAGTGTCGGGGTTAACACCTACGAGCAGTACTTC	CAISVGVNTYEQYF
TRBV9	TRBJ2-5	14	TRBD2	few	TGTGCCAGCAGTGGCGGGGGACTTAAAGAGACCCAGTACTTC	CASSGGGLKETQYF
TRBV2	TRBJ2-5	12	.	.	TGTGCCAGCTTAACAGATCAAGAGACCCAGTACTTC	CASLTDQETQYF
TRBV28	TRBJ1-2	11	.	.	TGTGCCAGCAGTTTATTGGCTGGCTACACCTTC	CASSLLAGYTF
TRBV6-1	TRBJ2-7	13	.	few	TGTGCCAGCCTGAAGACCGGGGTCTACGAGCAGTACTTC	CASLKTGVYEQYF
TRBV5-1	TRBJ2-3	18	TRBD2	many	TGCGCCAGCAGCCCGCCCTTAGCGGGAGGGGAGGTCGCAGATACGCAGTATTTT	CASSPPLAGGEVADTQYF
TRBV12-5	TRBJ2-1	13	.	few	TGTGCTAGCGAGAAGGGATTCAACAATGAGCAGTTCTTC	CASEKGFNNEQFF
TRBV6-2/TRBV6-3	TRBJ1-1	12	.	.	TGTGCCAGCAGCCACGGGATCGCCGAAGCTTTCTTT	CASSHGIAEAFF
TRBV2	TRBJ2-5	11	.	.	TGTGCCAGCATGAGGGAAGTTACCCAGTACTTC	CASMREVTQYF
TRBV27	TRBJ1-1	13	.	few	TGTGCCAGCAGTCAACGGGGGAACACTGAAGCTTTCTTT	CASSQRGNTEAFF
TRBV5-1	TRBJ2-1	18	TRBD1	.	TGCGCCAGCTCAAGACAGGGGGCGTACGGGGGGCCCCAAAATGAGCAGTTCTTC	CASSRQGAYGGPQNEQFF
TRBV6-2/TRBV6-3	TRBJ2-4	13	TRBD1	.	TGTGCCAGCAGGAAAAGACAGGGGGGCATTCAGTACTTC	CASRKRQGGIQYF
TRBV5-1	TRBJ2-7	14	.	many	TGCGCCAGCAGCTTGGAGGCAGGGAGATACGAGCAGTACTTC	CASSLEAGRYEQYF
TRBV5-4	TRBJ2-1	15	TRBD1	.	TGTGCCAGCAGCTTTCCGGGACAGGAGGGGAATGAGCAGTTCTTC	CASSFPGQEGNEQFF
TRBV10-3	TRBJ2-7	17	TRBD2	.	TGTGCCATCAGTACCCCCGGACTAGCGGCTGATAAGCACGAGCAGTACTTC	CAISTPGLAADKHEQYF
TRBV27	TRBJ1-5	14	.	.	TGTGCCAGCAGTTTGACAGGAACTTATCAGCCCCAGCATTTT	CASSLTGTYQPQHF
TRBV7-2	TRBJ2-7	14	TRBD1	.	TGTGCCAGCAGCGTGGACAGGGGCTACTACGAGCAGTACTTC	CASSVDRGYYEQYF
TRBV2	TRBJ2-7	12	.	.	TGTGCCAGCAACAGGGTATCCAACGAGCAGTACTTC	CASNRVSNEQYF
TRBV28	TRBJ2-2	15	TRBD1	few	TGTGCCGTCCAACCAGGGACAGCCAACACCGGGGAGCTGTTTTTT	CAVQPGTANTGELFF
TRBV7-9	TRBJ1-2	13	.	many	TGTGCCAGCAGCCTTAGGACAAGCTATGGCTACACCTTC	CASSLRTSYGYTF
TRBV29-1	TRBJ2-7	14	.	few	TGCAGCGTTTCAGGTGGGCGAGACTCCTACGAGCAGTACTTC	CSVSGGRDSYEQYF
TRBV5-1	TRBJ2-7	13	.	few	TGCGCCAGCAGCTTGTACGCCTCGGGGGAGCAGTACTTC	CASSLYASGEQYF
TRBV27	TRBJ2-5	16	TRBD2	few	TGTGCCAGCAGTCCGGGACTAGCGGGGCCCCAAGAGACCCAGTACTTC	CASSPGLAGPQETQYF
TRBV27	TRBJ1-2	14	.	few	TGTGCCAGCAGCCCCATGGGGGGGAGCTATGGCTACACCTTC	CASSPMGGSYGYTF
TRBV12-3/TRBV12-4	TRBJ2-1	17	TRBD1	.	TGTGCCAGCAGTTTTGCCCCCGGACAGGGGGCTTACAATGAGCAGTTCTTC	CASSFAPGQGAYNEQFF
TRBV20-1	TRBJ1-5	15	TRBD1	.	TGCAGTGCTAGGCCGAAGGGACAGATTAATCAGCCCCAGCATTTT	CSARPKGQINQPQHF
TRBV20-1	TRBJ2-7	17	TRBD2	.	TGCAGTGCTAGAGATGGCGGGTATGCTAGCGGGGCCCACGAGCAGTACTTC	CSARDGGYASGAHEQYF
TRBV5-1	TRBJ2-5	16	.	.	TGCGCCAGCAGTTTATCCCTGTCGGGGGCTCTCGAGACCCAGTACTTC	CASSLSLSGALETQYF
TRBV6-5	TRBJ2-7	12	.	.	TGTGCCAGCAGTTACCGGGCGGACGAGCAGTACTTC	CASSYRADEQYF
TRBV28	TRBJ2-7	16	.	many	TGTGCCAGCAGTTTTAGGGACGGCCCCTCCCGGGACGAGCAGTACTTC	CASSFRDGPSRDEQYF
TRBV6-4	TRBJ1-5	12	.	.	TGTGCCTCCGGGGAGGGCAATCAGCCCCAGCATTTT	CASGEGNQPQHF
TRBV2	TRBJ2-3	17	TRBD2	.	TGTGCCTGCACCTTTGGACTAGCGGGGACAAGCACAGATACGCAGTATTTT	CACTFGLAGTSTDTQYF
TRBV6-1	TRBJ2-7	15	TRBD2	.	TGTGCCAGCAGCCGGGAGGGGGGGGTTATCCACGAGCAGTACTTC	CASSREGGVIHEQYF
TRBV13	TRBJ2-4	18	.	.	TGTGCCAGCAGCTCCGATGACCCTGTTTACCTAGCCAAAAACATTCAGTACTTC	CASSSDDPVYLAKNIQYF
TRBV12-3/TRBV12-4	TRBJ2-3	16	TRBD1	few	TGTGCCAGCAGTTTCCTTAGCGGGACAGGGGCAGATACGCAGTATTTT	CASSFLSGTGADTQYF
TRBV16	TRBJ1-3	16	TRBD1	few	TGTGCCAGCAGCCATATGACAGGGACCTCTGGAAACACCATATATTTT	CASSHMTGTSGNTIYF
TRBV20-1	TRBJ2-5	14	TRBD1	.	TGCAGTGCTAGACTGGACAGGGTACAAGAGACCCAGTACTTC	CSARLDRVQETQYF
TRBV12-3/TRBV12-4	TRBJ1-2	13	.	few	TGTGCCAGCAGTTTAATCACTTTATATGGCTACACCTTC	CASSLITLYGYTF
TRBV6-2/TRBV6-3	TRBJ2-3	21	.	many	TGTGCCAGCAGTCCGTCGTCTGATATAATTATGGCCTGGATTTTGTTAGATACGCAGTATTTT	CASSPSSDIIMAWILLDTQYF